The entry that follows covers one TCR beta chain sequence. What this receptor recognizes is not known. Base qualities are not recorded, but no much larger clone differs from it by a single base. This sample is part of a study of T cell changes during pregnancy in multiple sclerosis (dated 2019 in TCRdb). Notes on the research overall: The study looked at changes in the T cell repertoire across pregnancy in women with multiple sclerosis.

Library prep was done by the immunoSEQ multiplex PCR assay. The immuneACCESS repertoire file appears here via TCRdb, limited to in-frame rearrangements. These files lack a portion of the clones; in checked studies, under half of the deficit traces to unresolved V genes, and the cause of the others is not known. This sample lists approximately 41,000 clones; roughly 93% were detected once. Of the sample, 7% to 8.5% is held by the ten largest clones. CDR1 is given as MNHNY and CDR2 as SVGAGI, both from the germline V gene (reference sequence). V lost 8 bases and J lost 4 bases; the stretch between them is 14 bases long. Including cysteine and phenylalanine, the CDR3 has 13 amino acids. Only the CDR3 DNA stays, 39 bases, in frame from base 1.

The chain links TRBV6-6 with TRBJ1-2, with the D gene call left open. The source of this sequence is a female donor with multiple sclerosis, enrolled in a pregnancy study. Source: CD8+ T cells from peripheral blood mononuclear cells, taken in the third trimester of pregnancy. This receptor has the CDR3 CASCLTVGYGYTF. Here is the DNA: TGTGCCAGCTGCCTCACTGTCGGCTATGGCTACACCTTC.